The sequence of this T cell receptor (beta chain) was determined in a study of T cells expressing NK-cell markers. About this clonotype: Antigen unknown.

CDR1 is SGHRS and CDR2 is YFSETQ in the germline V gene. This CDR3 is built from 16 residues. General study points: The same clonotypes also predominated in the CD3+CD56-NKG2C+ fraction of a handful of donors.

TCRdb reprocessed the 5' RACE reads, keeping one entry per CDR3 protein, no DNA. The specimen's table records about 400,000 distinct CDR3 sequences. The specimen sequenced was blood T cells: a sorted CD56 or NKG2C T cell subset, CD4+ or CD8+ T cells, or bulk PBMC T cells (not recorded which). The origin of this receptor is a woman between 45 and 60 years old in good health. The chain uses TRBV5-1 and TRBJ2-1. The CDR3 sequence: CASSLAAGATYNEQFF.